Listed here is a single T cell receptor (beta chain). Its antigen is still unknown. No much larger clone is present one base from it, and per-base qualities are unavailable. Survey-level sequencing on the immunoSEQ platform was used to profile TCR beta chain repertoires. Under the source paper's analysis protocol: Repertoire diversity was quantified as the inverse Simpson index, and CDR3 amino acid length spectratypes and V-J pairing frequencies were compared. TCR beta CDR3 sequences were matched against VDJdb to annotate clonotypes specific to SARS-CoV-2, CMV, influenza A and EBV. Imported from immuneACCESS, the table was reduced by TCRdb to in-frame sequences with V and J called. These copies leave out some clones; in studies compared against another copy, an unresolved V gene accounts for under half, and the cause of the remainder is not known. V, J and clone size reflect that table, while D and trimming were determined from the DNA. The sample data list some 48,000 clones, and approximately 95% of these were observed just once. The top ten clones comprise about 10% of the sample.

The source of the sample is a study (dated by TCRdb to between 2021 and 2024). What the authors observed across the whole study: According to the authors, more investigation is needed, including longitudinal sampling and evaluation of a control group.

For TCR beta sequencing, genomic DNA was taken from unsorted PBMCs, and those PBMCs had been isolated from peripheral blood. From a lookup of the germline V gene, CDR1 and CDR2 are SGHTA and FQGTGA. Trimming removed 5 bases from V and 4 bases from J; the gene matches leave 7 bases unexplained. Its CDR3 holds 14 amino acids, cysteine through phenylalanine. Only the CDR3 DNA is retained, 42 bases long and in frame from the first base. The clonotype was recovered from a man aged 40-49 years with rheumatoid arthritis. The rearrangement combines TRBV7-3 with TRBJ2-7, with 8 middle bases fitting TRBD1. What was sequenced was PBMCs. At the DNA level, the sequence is TGTGCCAGCAGCGCGGGGACAGGAGGATACGAGCAGTACTTC. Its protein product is CASSAGTGGYEQYF.